Shown below are 21 T cell receptor beta chains from a single sample sequenced in a study of OX40 agonist ivuxolimab in advanced cancers. Sequencing used immunoSEQ multiplex PCR; TCRdb keeps in-frame clones, though not all of them. The sample has under 80,000 clones, approximately 85% seen once. Sample: CD4+ or CD8+ T cells sorted from blood, taken in a trial of the OX40 agonist ivuxolimab. The receptors originated from an adult with an advanced solid tumor such as melanoma, head and neck, liver or kidney cancer.

The chain couples TRBV7-2 to TRBJ2-7; possible D gene TRBD2, 5 bases. Germline V lookup: CDR1 SGHTA, CDR2 FQGNSA. V dropped 8 bases and J dropped 3 bases, with 20 bases sitting between them. The CDR3 has 15 amino acids. CDR3 in amino acids: CASLGPGGPIYEQYF. CDR3 DNA sequence: TGTGCCAGCTTAGGACCAGGAGGCCCTATCTACGAGCAGTACTTC.

This chain connects TRBV10-3 to TRBJ1-5; no clear D. Deletions cut 1 base from V and 7 bases from J, with 8 bases between. CDR1 is ENHRY, CDR2 SYGVKD, per germline. The CDR3 has 13 amino acids. CDR3: CAISELEGQPQHF. CDR3 nucleotides: TGTGCCATCAGTGAGTTGGAGGGACAGCCCCAGCATTTT.

This chain links TRBV9 with TRBJ2-7, with D possibly matching TRBD1 (5 bases). The CDR3 totals 17 residues. CDR1 SGDLS and CDR2 YYNGEE come from the germline V gene. Trimming took 0 bases from V and 0 from J, leaving 16 bases between them. CDR3 residues: CASSVETLDTGSYEQYF. DNA for the CDR3: TGTGCCAGCAGCGTAGAAACCCTGGACACTGGCTCCTACGAGCAGTACTTC.

The chain couples TRBV6-6 to TRBJ1-3; no firm D call. Germline assignment: CDR1 MNHNY and CDR2 SVGAGI (reference sequence). Between the trimmed V and J ends, which lost 5 bases and 0 bases, there was a span of 5 bases. This CDR3 is built from 13 residues. The CDR3 DNA sequence: TGTGCCAGCAGTCGAGACTCTGGAAACACCATATATTTT. Residues: CASSRDSGNTIYF.

The chain joins TRBV20-1 to TRBJ2-3, with D possibly TRBD2 on 5 matching bases. This CDR3 region has 11 residues. The V gene lost 5 bases and the J gene lost 6 bases, with 9 bases spanning the gap. Germline V gives CDR1 DFQATT, CDR2 SNEGSKA (reference sequence). The CDR3 nucleotides read TGCAGTGCTGGGGAGTGGGATACGCAGTATTTT. Encoded protein: CSAGEWDTQYF.

V and J are TRBV27 and TRBJ1-5; the D gene is possibly TRBD1 (6 bases). Deletions cut 5 bases from V and 4 bases from J, with 15 bases between. Germline lookup yields CDR1 MNHEY and CDR2 SMNVEV (reference sequence). The CDR3 totals 15 residues. The CDR3 reads CASSGRPGQNQPQHF. The CDR3 DNA is TGTGCCAGCAGTGGACGACCGGGACAAAATCAGCCCCAGCATTTT.

This clone was recorded only once. This rearrangement joins TRBV14 to TRBJ2-2; 7 positions agree with TRBD1. This CDR3 has 14 amino acids. CDR1 is SGHDN, CDR2 FVKESK, per germline. V shed 4 bases and J 6 bases; nucleotides not matched to a gene: 5. The CDR3 bases are TGTGCCAGCAGCCCACAGGGGTTTCCCGGGGAGCTGTTTTTT. The encoded protein is CASSPQGFPGELFF.

The chain joins TRBV4-1 to TRBJ1-4; 8 nucleotides agree with TRBD1. Unmatched junction bases numbered 11, after V lost 0 bases and J lost 5 bases. CDR3 size: 18 residues. Looked up from germline, CDR1 is MGHRA and CDR2 is YSYEKL. CDR3 loop: CASSQDDIAGTGNEKLFF. In DNA, the CDR3 is TGCGCCAGCAGCCAAGACGATATAGCCGGGACAGGCAATGAAAAACTGTTTTTT.

The chain carries TRBV7-9 and TRBJ2-1, with D possibly being TRBD1 (5 bases). The CDR3 contains 16 residues. Between the trimmed V and J ends, which lost 1 base and 5 bases, there was a span of 15 bases. Germline lookup yields CDR1 SEHNR and CDR2 FQNEAQ (reference sequence). The DNA for the CDR3 is TGTGCCAGCAGCTTAGATGTAGTAAGGGGCAACAATGAGCAGTTCTTC. As protein: CASSLDVVRGNNEQFF. The full variable domain, rest sourced from reference TRBV7-9 and TRBJ2-1, is DTGVSQNPRHKITKRGQNVTFRCDPISEHNRLYWYRQTLGQGPEFLTYFQNEAQLEKSRLLSDRFSAERPKGSFSTLEIQRTEQGDSAMYLCASSLDVVRGNNEQFFGPGTRLTVL.

The V gene is TRBV30, the J gene TRBJ1-2, with D unresolved. The CDR3 covers 12 residues. Germline values: CDR1 GTSNPN, CDR2 SVGIG (reference sequence). The V end was cut by 2 bases, the J end by 3 bases, with 7 bases between. CDR3 amino acids: CAWSYQDYGYTF. In DNA, the CDR3 is TGTGCCTGGAGTTACCAGGACTATGGCTACACCTTC.

The chain has TRBV7-3 and TRBJ2-5; D might be TRBD1 (6 bases). Germline V CDR1 and CDR2: SGHTA, FQGTGA. Trimming shortened V by 5 bases and J by 3 bases, and 10 bases separated the two germline ends. The CDR3 runs 13 residues. The CDR3 DNA reads TGTGCCAGCAGCCGCAACAGGGAAGAGACCCAGTACTTC. Translation: CASSRNREETQYF.

This clone was found once. J is TRBJ2-7 and V is TRBV6-6; a weak D match, TRBD1 (5 bases). Trimming shortened V by 1 base and J by 2 bases, and 9 bases separated the two germline ends. In germline, CDR1 is MNHNY, CDR2 SVGAGI (reference sequence). The CDR3 extends over 14 amino acids. The CDR3 nucleotides read TGTGCCAGCAGTTACTATGGGGCCCCCTACGAGCAGTACTTC. Amino acids: CASSYYGAPYEQYF.

The V and J genes are TRBV10-3 and TRBJ1-1; D gene unclear. Trimming left V 4 bases short and J 1 base short, with 10 bases between. Germline-derived CDR1 and CDR2 are ENHRY and SYGVKD. CDR3 length: 14 amino acids. Here the CDR3 DNA reads TGTGCCATCAGTGTCTCGGGCCAGAACACTGAAGCTTTCTTT. Its protein product is CAISVSGQNTEAFF.

The count of this clone is one. The chain employs TRBV5-1 and TRBJ1-3; D is ambiguous. CDR1 is SGHRS, CDR2 YFSETQ, per germline. Trimming left V 0 bases short and J 0 bases short, with 13 bases between. The CDR3 is 17 residues long. The CDR3 DNA is TGCGCCAGCAGCTTGGATGGCAAGGGATTCTCTGGAAACACCATATATTTT. As protein: CASSLDGKGFSGNTIYF.

This rearrangement joins TRBV28 to TRBJ2-5; no clear D. The length of the CDR3 is 11 residues. With 6 bases removed from V and 3 bases from J, the gap between germline ends came to 5 bases. Germline values: CDR1 MDHEN, CDR2 SYDVKM. DNA for the CDR3: TGTGCCAGCAGAGCTAAAGAGACCCAGTACTTC. This encodes CASRAKETQYF.

The V gene is TRBV19, the J gene TRBJ1-1; D possibly corresponds to TRBD1 (5 bases). The germline V and J ends were trimmed by 2 bases and 3 bases, with 10 bases remaining between them. The CDR3 is made up of 14 amino acids. CDR1 is LNHDA, CDR2 SQIVND, per germline (reference sequence). The CDR3 nucleotides are TGTGCCAGTAGTATATACAGGCGCGACACTGAAGCTTTCTTT. It specifies CASSIYRRDTEAFF.

This clone was found once. The J gene is TRBJ2-3, the V gene TRBV9, with unresolved D. The germline V gene has CDR1 SGDLS and CDR2 YYNGEE. The germline V and J ends were trimmed by 0 bases and 7 bases, with 6 bases remaining between them. The CDR3 spans 12 residues. The CDR3 DNA reads as TGTGCCAGCAGCGTAGAGGAGTATACGCAGTATTTT. Encoded protein: CASSVEEYTQYF.

The V and J genes are TRBV6-1 and TRBJ1-6, with D unclear. CDR3 length: 15 residues. Germline values: CDR1 MNHNS, CDR2 SASEGT. Trimming took 0 bases from V and 6 from J, leaving 9 bases between them. The CDR3 sequence: CASSEAGLSNSPLHF. The CDR3, as DNA: TGTGCCAGCAGTGAAGCAGGACTGAGTAATTCACCCCTCCACTTT.

The chain is built from TRBV5-1 and TRBJ1-3; TRBD1 agrees at 8 bases. In germline, CDR1 is SGHRS, CDR2 YFSETQ. The CDR3 sequence is 14 residues long. J lost 2 bases, V lost 5 bases, and 3 bases had no gene match. CDR3: CASRQGATGNTIYF. The DNA for the CDR3 is TGCGCCAGCAGGCAGGGGGCGACTGGAAACACCATATATTTT.

The chain employs TRBV6-5 and TRBJ2-3; 12 bases are shared with TRBD2. After removal of 5 bases from V and 4 bases from J, the junction contained 4 bases not matched to a gene. The germline V gene encodes CDR1 MNHEY and CDR2 SVGAGI. CDR3 length: 15 residues. CDR3 bases: TGTGCCAGCAGTCTACTAGCGGGAGGCCCAGATACGCAGTATTTT. Protein: CASSLLAGGPDTQYF.

The chain employs TRBV6-1 and TRBJ1-2; a weak D match, TRBD1 (5 bases). The ends were cut back, 1 base at V and 4 bases at J, with 10 bases in the middle. The CDR3 is 14 residues long. Germline V gives CDR1 MNHNS, CDR2 SASEGT. As DNA, the CDR3 is TGTGCCAGCAGTGAAGGAGAAGGGGTCTATGGCTACACCTTC. This gives the protein CASSEGEGVYGYTF.